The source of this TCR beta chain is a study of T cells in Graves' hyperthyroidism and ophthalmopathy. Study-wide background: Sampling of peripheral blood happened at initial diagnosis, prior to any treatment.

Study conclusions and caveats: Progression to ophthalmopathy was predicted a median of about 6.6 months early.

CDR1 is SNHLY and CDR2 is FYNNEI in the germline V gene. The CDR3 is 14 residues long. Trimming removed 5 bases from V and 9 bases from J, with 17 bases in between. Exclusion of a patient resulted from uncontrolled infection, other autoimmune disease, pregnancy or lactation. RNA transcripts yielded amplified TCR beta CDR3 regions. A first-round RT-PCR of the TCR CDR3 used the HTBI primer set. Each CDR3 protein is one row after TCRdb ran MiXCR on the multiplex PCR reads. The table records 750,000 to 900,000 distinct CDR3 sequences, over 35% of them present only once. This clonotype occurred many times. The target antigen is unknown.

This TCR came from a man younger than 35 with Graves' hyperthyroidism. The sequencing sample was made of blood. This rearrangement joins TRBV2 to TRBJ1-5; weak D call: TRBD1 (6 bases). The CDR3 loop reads CASSPDRTFWPQHF. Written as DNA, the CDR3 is TGTGCCAGCAGTCCCGACAGGACGTTTTGGCCCCAGCATTTT.